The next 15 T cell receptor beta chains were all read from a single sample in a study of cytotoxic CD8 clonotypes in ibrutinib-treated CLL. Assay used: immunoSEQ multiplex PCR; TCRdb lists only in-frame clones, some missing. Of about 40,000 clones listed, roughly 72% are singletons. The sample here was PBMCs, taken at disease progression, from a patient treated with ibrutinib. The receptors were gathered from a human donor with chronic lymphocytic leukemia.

The DNA for the CDR3 is TGCGCCAGCAGCTTGAGGGGGCTGGGAGATACGCAGTATTTT. It codes for CASSLRGLGDTQYF. The V and J genes are TRBV5-1 and TRBJ2-3; 7 nucleotides match TRBD1. The CDR3 extends over 14 amino acids. J was trimmed by 5 bases and V by 1 base; bases with no gene match: 4. The germline CDR1 and CDR2 sequences are SGHRS and YFSETQ. Full variable domain (outside the CDR3, taken from reference TRBV5-1 and TRBJ2-3): KAGVTQTPRYLIKTRGQQVTLSCSPISGHRSVSWYQQTPGQGLQFLFEYFSETQRNKGNFPGRFSGRQFSNSRSEMNVSTLELGDSALYLCASSLRGLGDTQYFGPGTRLTVL.

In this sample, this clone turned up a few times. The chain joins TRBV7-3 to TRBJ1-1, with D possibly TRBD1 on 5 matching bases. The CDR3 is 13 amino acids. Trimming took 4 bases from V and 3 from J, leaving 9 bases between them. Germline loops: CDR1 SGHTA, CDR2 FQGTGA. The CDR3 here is CASSSLGDTEAFF. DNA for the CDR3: TGTGCCAGCAGCTCCCTGGGGGACACTGAAGCTTTCTTT. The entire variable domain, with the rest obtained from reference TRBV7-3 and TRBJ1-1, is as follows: GAGVSQTPSNKVTEKGKYVELRCDPISGHTALYWYRQSLGQGPEFLIYFQGTGAADDSGLPNDRFFAVRPEGSVSTLKIQRTERGDSAVYLCASSSLGDTEAFFGQGTRLTVV.

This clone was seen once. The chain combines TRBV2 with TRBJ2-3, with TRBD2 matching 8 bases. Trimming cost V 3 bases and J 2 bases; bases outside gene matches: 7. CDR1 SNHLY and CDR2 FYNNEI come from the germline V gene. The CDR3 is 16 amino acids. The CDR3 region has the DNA TGTGCCAGCAGTGACCCAGCGGGGGAGCTCACAGATACGCAGTATTTT. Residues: CASSDPAGELTDTQYF.

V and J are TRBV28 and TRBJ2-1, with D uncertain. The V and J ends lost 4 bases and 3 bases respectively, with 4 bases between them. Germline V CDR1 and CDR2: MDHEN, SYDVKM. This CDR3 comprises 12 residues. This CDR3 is CASSSLYNEQFF. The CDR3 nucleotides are TGTGCCAGCAGTTCCCTCTACAATGAGCAGTTCTTC.

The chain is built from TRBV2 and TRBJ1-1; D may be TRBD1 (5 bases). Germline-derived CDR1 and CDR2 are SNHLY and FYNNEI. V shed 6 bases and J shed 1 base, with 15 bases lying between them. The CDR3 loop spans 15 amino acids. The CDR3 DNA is TGTGCCAGCAGCGGAGAGGCGGGGGAGAACACTGAAGCTTTCTTT. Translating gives CASSGEAGENTEAFF.

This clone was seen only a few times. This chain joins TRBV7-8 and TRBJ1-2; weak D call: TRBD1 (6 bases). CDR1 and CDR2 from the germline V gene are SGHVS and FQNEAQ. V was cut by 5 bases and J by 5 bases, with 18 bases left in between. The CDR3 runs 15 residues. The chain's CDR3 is CASSTRDTWGYGYTF. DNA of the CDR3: TGTGCCAGCAGCACACGGGACACCTGGGGATATGGCTACACCTTC. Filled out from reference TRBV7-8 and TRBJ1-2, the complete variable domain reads GAGVSQSPRYKVAKRGQDVALRCDPISGHVSLFWYQQALGQGPEFLTYFQNEAQLDKSGLPSDRFFAERPEGSVSTLKIQRTQQEDSAVYLCASSTRDTWGYGYTFGSGTRLTVV.

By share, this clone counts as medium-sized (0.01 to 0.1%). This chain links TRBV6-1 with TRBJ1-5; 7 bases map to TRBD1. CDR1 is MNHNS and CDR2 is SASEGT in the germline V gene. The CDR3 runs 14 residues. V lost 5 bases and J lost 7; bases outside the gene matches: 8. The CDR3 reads CASSSDRVGQPQHF. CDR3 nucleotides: TGTGCCAGCAGTTCCGACAGGGTTGGGCAGCCCCAGCATTTT.

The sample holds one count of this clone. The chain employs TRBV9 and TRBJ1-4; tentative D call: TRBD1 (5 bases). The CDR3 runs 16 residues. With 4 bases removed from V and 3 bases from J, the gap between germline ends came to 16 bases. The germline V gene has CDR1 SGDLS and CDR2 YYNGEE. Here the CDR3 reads CASSINRGESNEKLFF. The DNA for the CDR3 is TGTGCCAGCAGCATAAACAGAGGGGAGTCTAATGAAAAACTGTTTTTT.

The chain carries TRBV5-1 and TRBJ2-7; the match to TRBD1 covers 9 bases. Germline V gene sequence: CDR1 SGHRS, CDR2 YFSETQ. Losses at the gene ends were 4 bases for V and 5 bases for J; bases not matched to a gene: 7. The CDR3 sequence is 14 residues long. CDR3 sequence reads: CASSDDRGWHEQYF. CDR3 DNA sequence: TGCGCCAGCAGCGACGACAGGGGGTGGCACGAGCAGTACTTC.

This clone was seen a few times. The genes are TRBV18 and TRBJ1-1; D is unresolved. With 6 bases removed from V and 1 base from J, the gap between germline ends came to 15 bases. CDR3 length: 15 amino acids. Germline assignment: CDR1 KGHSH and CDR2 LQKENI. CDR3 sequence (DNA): TGTGCCAGCTCCCCAAACAGTCAAACGAACACTGAAGCTTTCTTT. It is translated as CASSPNSQTNTEAFF.

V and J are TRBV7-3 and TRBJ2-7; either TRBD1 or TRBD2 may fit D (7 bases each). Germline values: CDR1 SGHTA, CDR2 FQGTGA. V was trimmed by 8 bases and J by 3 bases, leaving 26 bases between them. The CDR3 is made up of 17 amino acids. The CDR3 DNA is TGTGCCAGCGGACGGACAGTTCCTCAGGGGGGGTTCTACGAGCAGTACTTC. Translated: CASGRTVPQGGFYEQYF.

CDR3 amino acids: CASSAIEWYGYTF. The CDR3 DNA is TGTGCCAGCTCTGCCATTGAGTGGTATGGCTACACCTTC. The V gene is TRBV18, the J gene TRBJ1-2; D not certain. CDR3 length: 13 residues. Germline loops: CDR1 KGHSH, CDR2 LQKENI. Trimming took off 6 bases at V and 5 bases at J, with 13 bases between the two ends.

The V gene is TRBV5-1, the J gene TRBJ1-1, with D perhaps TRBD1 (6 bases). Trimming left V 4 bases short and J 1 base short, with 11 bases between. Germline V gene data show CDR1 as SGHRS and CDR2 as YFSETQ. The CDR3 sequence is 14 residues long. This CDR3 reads CASSTGPPNTEAFF. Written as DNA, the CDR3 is TGCGCCAGCAGCACAGGGCCCCCGAACACTGAAGCTTTCTTT.

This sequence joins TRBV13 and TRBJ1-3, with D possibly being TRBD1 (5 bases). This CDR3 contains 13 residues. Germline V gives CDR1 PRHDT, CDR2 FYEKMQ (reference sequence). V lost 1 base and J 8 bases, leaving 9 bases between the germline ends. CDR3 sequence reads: CASSLVGEDTIYF. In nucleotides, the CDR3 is TGTGCCAGCAGCTTAGTGGGGGAAGACACCATATATTTT.

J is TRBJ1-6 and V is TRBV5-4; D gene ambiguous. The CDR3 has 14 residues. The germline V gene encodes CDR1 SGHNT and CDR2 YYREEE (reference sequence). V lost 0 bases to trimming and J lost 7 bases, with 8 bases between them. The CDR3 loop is CASSLEGRNSPLHF. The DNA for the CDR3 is TGTGCCAGCAGCTTGGAAGGCAGAAATTCACCCCTCCACTTT.